This TCR beta chain was documented in a study of T cells after yellow fever vaccination (dated by TCRdb to the late 2010s). General notes on the study: Libraries from fractions with low cell numbers were prepared with the SMART-Seq v4 Ultra Low Input RNA kit. To follow T-cell clones before and after primary and booster YFV17D yellow fever vaccination, bulk TCR alpha and beta repertoires were sequenced over time. The cohort comprised two healthy male donors, one aged 18 to 30 and one aged 30 to 40 years. Blood was drawn at multiple timepoints before and after primary and secondary immunization, with bulk PBMC replicates and cell subsets isolated. Results and caveats for the whole study, not just this receptor: Because abundant contaminating clonotypes from the bulk population could be contained in FACS-sorted repertoires, computational filtering was required. After the booster, most of the clones that had expanded following primary vaccination were detected again (about 95% of CD4 and roughly nine tenths of CD8), which suggests that memory was broadly maintained. A small share of clonotypes was detected in both CD4 and CD8 compartments, with the overlap likely arising from convergent recombination. Compared with the primary T-cell response, the secondary T-cell response was faster but weaker, reaching its peak on day 5 rather than on day 15. Because the study included only a couple of donors, the extent to which the findings can be generalized is limited.

What the treatment or condition label conveys for this sample: live attenuated yellow fever vaccine strain. PBMCs were isolated from peripheral blood using a standard Ficoll-Paque protocol. Dynabeads CD4 and CD8 positive selection kits were used to isolate the CD4 and CD8 T-cell fractions. TriZol was used to extract RNA from bulk PBMCs, from CD4 and CD8 fractions, and from dextramer-positive and dextramer-negative fractions. Including cysteine and phenylalanine, the CDR3 has 14 amino acids. Only the CDR3 region is kept as DNA, spanning 42 bases read in frame from base 1. V is clipped by 0 bases and J by 2 bases, and the sequence between their germline boundaries is 8 bases long. For CDR1 and CDR2, the germline V gene lists SGDLS and YYNGEE. About this clonotype itself: What this receptor recognizes is not known. No quality values exist for individual bases; no much larger clone is one base distant.

TCRdb shows the sequencer as Illumina NovaSeq 6000. Synthesis of TCR cDNA relied on 5'RACE template switching, a step that introduced a universal primer site along with unique molecular identifiers. Priming of cDNA synthesis was performed from both the TCR alpha and TCR beta constant segments. Libraries were amplified in two PCR steps, with sample barcodes and sequencing adapters added in the second step. Sequencing of libraries was done on Illumina HiSeq 2500 (2x100 bp) or NovaSeq (2x150 bp). The study's own analysis went as follows. Demultiplexing of reads and collapsing into UMI consensus sequences were performed with MIGEC, and V(D)J alignment was carried out with MiXCR. Clonotypes responding to the vaccine were identified with edgeR on replicate PBMC samples, with the criteria of FDR below 0.01 and a log2 fold change above 5 up to day 15. Each bulk clonotype received a CD4 or CD8 identity based on whether the sequenced CD4 or CD8 repertoire contained that clonotype at higher abundance. The public reads were quality trimmed at Q25 with fastp and then assembled into clones with MiXCR by TCRdb, keeping productive beta chains. Rows with one shared CDR3 protein collapse into an entry with the most common genes and DNA. The V and J calls shown here were made by TCRdb, not taken from the authors' results. For this sample there are 300,000 to 350,000 distinct CDR3 sequences; roughly 10% appear just once. Under 4% of the sample belongs to the ten largest clones.

This clonotype originated in a man younger than 30 who received the YFV17D yellow fever vaccine. The sample consisted of CD4+ T cells sorted from PBMCs, taken 45 days after the yellow fever booster vaccination. In this chain, TRBV9 is recombined with TRBJ1-1; the best D guess is TRBD1, with 6 bases matching. The bases read TGTGCCAGCAGCGTAGCGGGGGCCAACACTGAAGCTTTCTTT. The encoded protein is CASSVAGANTEAFF.